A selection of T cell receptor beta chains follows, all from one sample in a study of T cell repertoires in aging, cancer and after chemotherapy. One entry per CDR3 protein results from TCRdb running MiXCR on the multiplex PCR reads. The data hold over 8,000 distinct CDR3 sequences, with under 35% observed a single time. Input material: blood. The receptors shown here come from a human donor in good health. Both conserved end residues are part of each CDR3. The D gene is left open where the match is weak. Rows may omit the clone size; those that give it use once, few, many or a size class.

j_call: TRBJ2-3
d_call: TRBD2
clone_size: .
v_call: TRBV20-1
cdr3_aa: CSARLAGVSTDTQYF
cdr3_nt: TGCAGTGCCAGACTAGCGGGGGTTAGCACAGATACGCAGTATTTT

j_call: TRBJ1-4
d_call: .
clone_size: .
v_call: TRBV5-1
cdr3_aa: CASSLGRTEKLFF
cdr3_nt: TGCGCCAGCAGCCTAGGGAGGACTGAAAAACTGTTTTTT

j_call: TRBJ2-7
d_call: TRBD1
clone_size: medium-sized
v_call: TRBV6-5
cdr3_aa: CASSPRQGSYEQYF
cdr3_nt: TGTGCCAGCAGTCCAAGACAGGGCTCCTACGAGCAGTACTTC

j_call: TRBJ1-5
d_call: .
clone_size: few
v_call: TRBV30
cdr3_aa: CAWSVYSNQPQHF
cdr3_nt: TGTGCCTGGAGTGTTTATAGCAATCAGCCCCAGCATTTT

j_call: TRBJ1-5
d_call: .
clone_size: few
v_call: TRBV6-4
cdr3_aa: CASSPGPYQPQHF
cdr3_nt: TGTGCCAGCAGTCCCGGGCCCTATCAGCCCCAGCATTTT

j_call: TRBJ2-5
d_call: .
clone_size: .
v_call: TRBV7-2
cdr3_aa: CASSPAWTQYF
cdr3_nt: TGTGCCAGCAGCCCTGCATGGACCCAGTACTTC

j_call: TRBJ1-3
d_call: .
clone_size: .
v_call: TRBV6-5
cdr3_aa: CASSDRDGTPGNTIYF
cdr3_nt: TGTGCCAGCAGTGATAGGGACGGCACACCTGGAAACACCATATATTTT

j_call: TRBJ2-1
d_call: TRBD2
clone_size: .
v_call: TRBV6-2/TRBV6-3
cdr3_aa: CASSLGGGAYEQFF
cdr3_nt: TGTGCCAGCAGTCTCGGCGGGGGGGCCTACGAGCAGTTCTTC

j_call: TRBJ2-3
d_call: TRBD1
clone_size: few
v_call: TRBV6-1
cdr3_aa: CASSDDRGIDTQYF
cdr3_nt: TGTGCCAGCAGTGACGACAGGGGCATAGATACGCAGTATTTT

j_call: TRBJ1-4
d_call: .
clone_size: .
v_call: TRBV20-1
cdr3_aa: CSAGPVGTNEILFF
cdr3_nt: TGCAGTGCTGGGCCTGTAGGAACTAATGAAATACTGTTTTTT

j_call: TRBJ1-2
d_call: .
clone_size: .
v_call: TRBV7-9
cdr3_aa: CASSLGPQNGYTF
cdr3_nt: TGTGCCAGCAGCTTGGGACCGCAAAATGGCTACACCTTC

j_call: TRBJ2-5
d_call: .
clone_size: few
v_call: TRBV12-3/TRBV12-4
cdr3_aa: CASSHRRLGETQYF
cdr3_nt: TGTGCCAGCAGCCACCGCCGTCTCGGAGAGACCCAGTACTTC

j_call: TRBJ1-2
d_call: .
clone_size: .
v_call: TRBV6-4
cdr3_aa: CASSYTLLIGWYGYTF
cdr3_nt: TGTGCCAGCAGTTACACCCTACTGATAGGGTGGTATGGCTACACCTTC

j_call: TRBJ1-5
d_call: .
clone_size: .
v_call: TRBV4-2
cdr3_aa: CASSQDGQPQHF
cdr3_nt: TGTGCCAGCAGCCAAGATGGGCAGCCCCAGCATTTT

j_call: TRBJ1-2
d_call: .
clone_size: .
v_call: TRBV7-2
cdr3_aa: CASSLQVLYGYTF
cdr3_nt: TGTGCCAGCAGCTTACAAGTCCTCTATGGCTACACCTTC

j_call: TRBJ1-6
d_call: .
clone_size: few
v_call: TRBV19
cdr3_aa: CASSIGGVPLHF
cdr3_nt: TGTGCCAGTAGTATAGGAGGGGTACCCCTCCACTTT

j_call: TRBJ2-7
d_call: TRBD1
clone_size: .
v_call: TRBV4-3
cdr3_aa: CASSQEWTGYNYEQYF
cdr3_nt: TGCGCCAGCAGCCAAGAGTGGACAGGCTACAATTACGAGCAGTACTTC

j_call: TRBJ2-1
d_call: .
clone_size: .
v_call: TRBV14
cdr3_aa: CASSLCGHTGFLRGNEQFF
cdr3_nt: TGTGCCAGCAGCCTATGCGGACATACAGGGTTTCTAAGAGGCAATGAGCAGTTCTTC

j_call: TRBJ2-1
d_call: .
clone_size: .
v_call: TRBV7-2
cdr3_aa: CASSLVEGAVNEQFF
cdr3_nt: TGTGCCAGCAGCTTAGTAGAGGGAGCGGTCAATGAGCAGTTCTTC

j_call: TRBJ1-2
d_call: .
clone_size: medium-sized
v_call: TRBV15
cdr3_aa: CATSDEEGYYGYTF
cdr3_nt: TGTGCCACCAGCGACGAGGAGGGTTACTATGGCTACACCTTC

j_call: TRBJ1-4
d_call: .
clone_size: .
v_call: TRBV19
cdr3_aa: CATAPPPLGANEKLFF
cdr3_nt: TGTGCCACCGCGCCCCCCCCCTTGGGGGCAAATGAAAAACTGTTTTTT

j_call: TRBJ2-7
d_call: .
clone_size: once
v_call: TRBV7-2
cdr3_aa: CVSSIYYEQYF
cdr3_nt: TGTGTCAGCAGCATCTACTACGAGCAGTACTTC

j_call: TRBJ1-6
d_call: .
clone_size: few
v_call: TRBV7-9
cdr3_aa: CASSKTGHNSPLHF
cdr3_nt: TGTGCCAGCAGCAAAACAGGGCATAATTCACCCCTCCACTTT

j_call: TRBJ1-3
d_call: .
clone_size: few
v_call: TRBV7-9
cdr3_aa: CASSLGTPSSGNTIYF
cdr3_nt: TGTGCCAGCAGCTTAGGGACTCCGAGCTCTGGAAACACCATATATTTT

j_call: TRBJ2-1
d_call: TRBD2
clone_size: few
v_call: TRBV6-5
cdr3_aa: CASSYLAGGPRNEQFF
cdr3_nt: TGTGCCAGCAGTTACCTAGCGGGGGGGCCACGCAATGAGCAGTTCTTC

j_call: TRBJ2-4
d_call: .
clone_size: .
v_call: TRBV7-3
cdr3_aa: CASSLQGSTKNIQYF
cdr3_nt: TGTGCCAGCAGCCTCCAGGGAAGCACCAAAAACATTCAGTACTTC

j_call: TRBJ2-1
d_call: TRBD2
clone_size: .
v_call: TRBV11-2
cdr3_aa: CASRDLKRGLNEQFF
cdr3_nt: TGTGCCAGCAGAGACCTAAAGCGGGGACTAAATGAGCAGTTCTTC

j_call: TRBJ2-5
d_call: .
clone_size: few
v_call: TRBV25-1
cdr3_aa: CASSEMRGDQETQYF
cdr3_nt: TGTGCCAGCAGTGAGATGAGGGGGGACCAAGAGACCCAGTACTTC

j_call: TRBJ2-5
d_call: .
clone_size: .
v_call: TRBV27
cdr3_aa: CASSSTNRGAISETQYF
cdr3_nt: TGTGCCAGCAGTTCCACCAACCGGGGGGCGATCTCGGAGACCCAGTACTTC

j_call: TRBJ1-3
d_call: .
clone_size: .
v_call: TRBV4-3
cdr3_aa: CASSQKPAGDGNTIYF
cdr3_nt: TGCGCCAGCAGCCAAAAACCCGCAGGGGATGGAAACACCATATATTTT

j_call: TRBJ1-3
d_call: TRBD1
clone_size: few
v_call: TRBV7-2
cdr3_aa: CASSGKGQDGGNTIYF
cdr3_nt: TGTGCCAGCAGCGGAAAGGGACAGGATGGCGGAAACACCATATATTTT

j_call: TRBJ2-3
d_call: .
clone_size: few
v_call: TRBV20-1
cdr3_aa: CSATGKRRGWNTDTQYF
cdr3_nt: TGCAGTGCTACAGGAAAACGGAGGGGGTGGAACACAGATACGCAGTATTTT

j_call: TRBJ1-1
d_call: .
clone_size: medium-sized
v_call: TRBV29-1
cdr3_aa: CSVFGAGTEAFF
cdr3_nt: TGCAGCGTGTTCGGGGCGGGCACTGAAGCTTTCTTT

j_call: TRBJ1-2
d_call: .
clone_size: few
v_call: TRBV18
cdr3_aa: CASSQTRGFEDGYTF
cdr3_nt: TGTGCCAGCTCACAAACCAGGGGATTCGAGGATGGCTACACCTTC

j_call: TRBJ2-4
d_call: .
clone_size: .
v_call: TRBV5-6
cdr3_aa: CASTVVDIQYF
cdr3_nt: TGTGCCAGCACGGTGGTGGACATTCAGTACTTC

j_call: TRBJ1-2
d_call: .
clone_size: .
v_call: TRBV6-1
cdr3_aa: CASSYLVAGYTF
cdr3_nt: TGTGCCAGCAGTTATTTAGTGGCCGGCTACACCTTC

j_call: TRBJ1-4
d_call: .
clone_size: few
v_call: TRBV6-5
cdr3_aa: CASSSGVAGANEKLFF
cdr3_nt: TGTGCCAGCAGTTCCGGGGTCGCGGGTGCTAATGAAAAACTGTTTTTT

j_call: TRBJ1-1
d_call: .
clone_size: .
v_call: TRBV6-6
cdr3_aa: CASSLDTLEAFF
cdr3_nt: TGTGCCAGCAGTTTGGACACTCTAGAAGCTTTCTTT

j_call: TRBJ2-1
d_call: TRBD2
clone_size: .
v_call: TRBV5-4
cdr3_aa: CASSFSGGSYNEQFF
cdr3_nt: TGTGCCAGCAGCTTTAGCGGGGGGTCCTACAATGAGCAGTTCTTC

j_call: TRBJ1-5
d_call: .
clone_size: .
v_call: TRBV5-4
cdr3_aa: CASSPLQGKNQPQHF
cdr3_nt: TGTGCCAGCAGCCCCCTCCAGGGAAAAAATCAGCCCCAGCATTTT

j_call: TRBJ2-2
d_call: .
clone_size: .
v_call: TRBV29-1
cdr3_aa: CSVEVQGRNTEELFF
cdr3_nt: TGCAGCGTTGAAGTGCAGGGTAGGAACACCGAGGAGCTGTTTTTT